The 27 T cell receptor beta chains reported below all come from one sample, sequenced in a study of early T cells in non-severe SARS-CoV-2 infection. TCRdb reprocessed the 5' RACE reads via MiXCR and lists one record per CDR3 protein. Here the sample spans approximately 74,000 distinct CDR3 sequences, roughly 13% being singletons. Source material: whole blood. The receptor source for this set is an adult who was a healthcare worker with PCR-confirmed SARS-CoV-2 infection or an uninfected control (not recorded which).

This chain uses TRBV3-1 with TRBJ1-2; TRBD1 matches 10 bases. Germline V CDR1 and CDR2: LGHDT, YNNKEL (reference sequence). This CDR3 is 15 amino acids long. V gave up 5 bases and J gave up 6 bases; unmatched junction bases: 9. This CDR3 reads CASSAPGQGIDGYTF. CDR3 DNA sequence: TGTGCCAGCAGCGCACCGGGACAGGGGATCGATGGCTACACCTTC.

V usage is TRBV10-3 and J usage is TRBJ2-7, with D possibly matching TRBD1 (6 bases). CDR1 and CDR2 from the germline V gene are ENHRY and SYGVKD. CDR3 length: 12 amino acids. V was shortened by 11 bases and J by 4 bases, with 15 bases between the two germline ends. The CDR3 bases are TGTGCCTTAAGCAGGGGCGGGTACGAGCAGTACTTC. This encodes CALSRGGYEQYF.

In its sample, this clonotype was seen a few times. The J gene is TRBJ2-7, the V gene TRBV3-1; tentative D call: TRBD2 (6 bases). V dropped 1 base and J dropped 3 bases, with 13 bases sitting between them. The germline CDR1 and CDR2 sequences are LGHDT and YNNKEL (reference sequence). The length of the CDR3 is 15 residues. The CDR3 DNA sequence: TGTGCCAGCAGCCAAGCCGGACTCGGGGGCTACGAGCAGTACTTC. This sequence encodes CASSQAGLGGYEQYF.

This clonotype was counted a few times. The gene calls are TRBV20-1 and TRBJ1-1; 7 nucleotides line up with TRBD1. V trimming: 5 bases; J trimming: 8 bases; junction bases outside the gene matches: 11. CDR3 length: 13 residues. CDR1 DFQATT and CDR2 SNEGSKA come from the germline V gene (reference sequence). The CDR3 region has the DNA TGCAGTGCTTTCACCGGGACAGAGTGGGAAGCTTTCTTT. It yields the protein CSAFTGTEWEAFF.

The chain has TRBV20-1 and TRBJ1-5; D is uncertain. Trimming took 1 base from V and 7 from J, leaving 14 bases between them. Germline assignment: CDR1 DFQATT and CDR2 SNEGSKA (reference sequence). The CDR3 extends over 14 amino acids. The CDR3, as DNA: TGCAGTGCTAGAGCCCAAGTCAGTAGCCAGCCCCAGCATTTT. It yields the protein CSARAQVSSQPQHF.

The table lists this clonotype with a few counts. The CDR3 coding sequence is TGTGCCAGCAGCCAGCGGGCAGGTGGAAACACCATATATTTT. Its protein is CASSQRAGGNTIYF. This rearrangement joins TRBV3-1 to TRBJ1-3, with D uncertain. CDR1 and CDR2 (germline): LGHDT, YNNKEL (reference sequence). The germline V and J ends were trimmed by 3 bases and 3 bases, with 9 bases remaining between them. CDR3 length equals 14 residues.

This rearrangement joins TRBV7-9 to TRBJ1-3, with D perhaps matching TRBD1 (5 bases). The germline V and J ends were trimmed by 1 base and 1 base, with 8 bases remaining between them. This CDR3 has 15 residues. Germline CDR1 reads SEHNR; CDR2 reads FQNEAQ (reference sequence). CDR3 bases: TGTGCCAGCAGCTTAGGGGGCGTGTCTGGAAACACCATATATTTT. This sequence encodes CASSLGGVSGNTIYF.

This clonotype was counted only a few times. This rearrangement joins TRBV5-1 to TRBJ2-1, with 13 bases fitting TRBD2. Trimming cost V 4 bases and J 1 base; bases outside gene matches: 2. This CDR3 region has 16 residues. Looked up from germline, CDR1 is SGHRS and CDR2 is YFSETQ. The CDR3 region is CASSPTSGGSYNEQFF. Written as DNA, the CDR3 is TGCGCCAGCAGCCCGACTAGCGGGGGGTCCTACAATGAGCAGTTCTTC.

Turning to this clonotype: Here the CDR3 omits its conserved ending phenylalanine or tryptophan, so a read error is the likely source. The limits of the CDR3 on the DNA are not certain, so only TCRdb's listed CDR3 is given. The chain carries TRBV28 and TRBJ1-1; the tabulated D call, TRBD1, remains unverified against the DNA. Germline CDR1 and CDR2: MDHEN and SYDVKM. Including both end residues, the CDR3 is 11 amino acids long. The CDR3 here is CATGTGAGEVK.

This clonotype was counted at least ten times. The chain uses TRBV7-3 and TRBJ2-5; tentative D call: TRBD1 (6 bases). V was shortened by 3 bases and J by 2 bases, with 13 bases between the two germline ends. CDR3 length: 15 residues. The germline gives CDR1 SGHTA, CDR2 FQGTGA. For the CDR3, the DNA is TGTGCCAGCAGCTTTCAGGACAGCGAGCAAGAGACCCAGTACTTC. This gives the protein CASSFQDSEQETQYF.

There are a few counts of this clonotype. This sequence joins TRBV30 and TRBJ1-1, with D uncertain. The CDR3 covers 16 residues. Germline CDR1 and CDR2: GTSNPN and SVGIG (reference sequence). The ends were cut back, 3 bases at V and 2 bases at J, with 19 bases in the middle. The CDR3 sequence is CAWRGYFGLENTEAFF. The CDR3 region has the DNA TGTGCCTGGAGGGGTTATTTTGGGCTAGAAAACACTGAAGCTTTCTTT. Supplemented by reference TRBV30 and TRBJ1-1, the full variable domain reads SQTIHQWPATLVQPVGSPLSLECTVEGTSNPNLYWYRQAAGRGLQLLFYSVGIGQISSEVPQNLSASRPQDRQFILSSKKLLLSDSGFYLCAWRGYFGLENTEAFFGQGTRLTVV.

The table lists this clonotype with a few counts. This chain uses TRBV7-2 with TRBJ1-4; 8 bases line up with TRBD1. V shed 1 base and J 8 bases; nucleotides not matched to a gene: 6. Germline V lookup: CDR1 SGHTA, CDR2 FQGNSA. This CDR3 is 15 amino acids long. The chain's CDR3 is CASSLEGTGFEKLFF. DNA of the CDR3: TGTGCCAGCAGCTTAGAGGGGACAGGTTTCGAAAAACTGTTTTTT.

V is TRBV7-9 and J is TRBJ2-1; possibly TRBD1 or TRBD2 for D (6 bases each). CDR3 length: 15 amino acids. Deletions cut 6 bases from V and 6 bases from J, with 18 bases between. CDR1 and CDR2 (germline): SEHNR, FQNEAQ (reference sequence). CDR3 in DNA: TGTGCCAGCAGACCAGGGAGGACAGCCGGCAATGAGCAGTTCTTC. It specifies CASRPGRTAGNEQFF.

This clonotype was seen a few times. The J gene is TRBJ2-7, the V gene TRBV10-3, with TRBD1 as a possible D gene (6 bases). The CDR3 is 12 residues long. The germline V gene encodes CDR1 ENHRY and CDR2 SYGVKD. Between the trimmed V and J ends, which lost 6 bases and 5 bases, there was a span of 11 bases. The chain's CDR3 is CAISQGSHEQYF. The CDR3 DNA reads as TGTGCCATCAGCCAGGGGAGCCACGAGCAGTACTTC.

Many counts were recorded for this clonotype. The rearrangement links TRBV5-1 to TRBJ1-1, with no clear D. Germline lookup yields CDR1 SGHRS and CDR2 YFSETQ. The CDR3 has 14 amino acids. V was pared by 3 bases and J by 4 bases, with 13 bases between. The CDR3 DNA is TGCGCCAGCAGCTCACGGCTTGAAACCACTGAAGCTTTCTTT. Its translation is CASSSRLETTEAFF.

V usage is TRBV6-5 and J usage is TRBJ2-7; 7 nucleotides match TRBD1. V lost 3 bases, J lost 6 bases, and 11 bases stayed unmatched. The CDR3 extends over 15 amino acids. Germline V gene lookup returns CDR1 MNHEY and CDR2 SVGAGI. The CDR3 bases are TGTGCCAGCAGTTATGGGGACAGCCCCTCGGGCGAGCAGTACTTC. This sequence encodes CASSYGDSPSGEQYF.

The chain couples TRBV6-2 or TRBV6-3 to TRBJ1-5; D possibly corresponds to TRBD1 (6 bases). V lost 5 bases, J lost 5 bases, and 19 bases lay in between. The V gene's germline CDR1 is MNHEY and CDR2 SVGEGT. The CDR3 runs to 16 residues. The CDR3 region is CASSKPPAGADQPQHF. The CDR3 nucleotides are TGTGCCAGCAGTAAGCCCCCGGCAGGGGCTGATCAGCCCCAGCATTTT.

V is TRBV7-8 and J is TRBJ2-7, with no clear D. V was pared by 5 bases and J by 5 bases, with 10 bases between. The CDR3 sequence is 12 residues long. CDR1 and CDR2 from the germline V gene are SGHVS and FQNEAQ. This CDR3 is CASSRPENEQYF. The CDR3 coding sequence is TGTGCCAGCAGCCGCCCCGAGAACGAGCAGTACTTC.

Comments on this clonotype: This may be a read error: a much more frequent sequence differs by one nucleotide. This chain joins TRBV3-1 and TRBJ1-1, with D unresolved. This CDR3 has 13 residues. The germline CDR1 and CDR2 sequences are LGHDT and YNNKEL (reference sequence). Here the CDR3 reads CDTSEARETEAFF. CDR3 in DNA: TGTGACACCTCCGAAGCACGGGAAACTGAAGCTTTCTTT.

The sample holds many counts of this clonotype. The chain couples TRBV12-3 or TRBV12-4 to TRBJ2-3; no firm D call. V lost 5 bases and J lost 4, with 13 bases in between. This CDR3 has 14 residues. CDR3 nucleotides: TGTGCCAGCAGTGCCCCCCCGGGCGCAGATACGCAGTATTTT. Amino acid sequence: CASSAPPGADTQYF.

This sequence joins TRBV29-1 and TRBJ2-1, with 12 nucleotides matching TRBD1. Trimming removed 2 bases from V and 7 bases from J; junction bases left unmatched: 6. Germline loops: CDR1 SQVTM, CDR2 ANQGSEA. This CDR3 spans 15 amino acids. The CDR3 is CSVEFGTGGWNEQFF. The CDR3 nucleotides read TGCAGCGTTGAATTTGGGACAGGGGGCTGGAATGAGCAGTTCTTC.

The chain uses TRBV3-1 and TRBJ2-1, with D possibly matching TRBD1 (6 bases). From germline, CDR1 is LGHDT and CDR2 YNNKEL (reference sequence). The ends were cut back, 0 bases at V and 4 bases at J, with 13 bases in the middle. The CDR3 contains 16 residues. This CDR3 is CASSQEARGLYNEQFF. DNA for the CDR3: TGTGCCAGCAGCCAAGAAGCCAGGGGATTGTACAATGAGCAGTTCTTC.

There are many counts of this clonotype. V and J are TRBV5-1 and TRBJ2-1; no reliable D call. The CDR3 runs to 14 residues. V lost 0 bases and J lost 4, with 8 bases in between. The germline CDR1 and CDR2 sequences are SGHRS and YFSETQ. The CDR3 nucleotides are TGCGCCAGCAGCTTGGCCGGTCAGTACAATGAGCAGTTCTTC. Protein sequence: CASSLAGQYNEQFF.

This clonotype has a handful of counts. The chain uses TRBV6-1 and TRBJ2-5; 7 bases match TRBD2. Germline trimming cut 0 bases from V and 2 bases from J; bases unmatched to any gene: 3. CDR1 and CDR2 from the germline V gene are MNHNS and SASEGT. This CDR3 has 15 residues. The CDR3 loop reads CASSEAAGEQETQYF. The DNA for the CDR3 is TGTGCCAGCAGTGAAGCGGCGGGGGAACAAGAGACCCAGTACTTC.

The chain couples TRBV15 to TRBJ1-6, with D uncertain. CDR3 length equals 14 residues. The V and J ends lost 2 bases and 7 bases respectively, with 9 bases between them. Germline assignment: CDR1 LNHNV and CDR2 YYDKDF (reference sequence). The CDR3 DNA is TGTGCCACCAGCAGATTTTTAGGAAATTCACCCCTCCACTTT. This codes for CATSRFLGNSPLHF.

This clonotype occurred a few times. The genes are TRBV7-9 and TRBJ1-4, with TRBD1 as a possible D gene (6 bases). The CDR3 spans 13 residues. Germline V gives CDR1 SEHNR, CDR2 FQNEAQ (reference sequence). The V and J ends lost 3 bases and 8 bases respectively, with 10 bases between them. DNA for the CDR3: TGTGCCAGCAGCTTCACAGACAGGGAAAAACTGTTTTTT. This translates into CASSFTDREKLFF.

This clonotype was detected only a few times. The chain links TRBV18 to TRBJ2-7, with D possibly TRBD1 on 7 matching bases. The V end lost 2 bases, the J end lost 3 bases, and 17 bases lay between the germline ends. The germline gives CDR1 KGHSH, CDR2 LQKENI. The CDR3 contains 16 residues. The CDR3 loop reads CASSPSGDSRYYEQYF. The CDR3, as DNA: TGTGCCAGCTCACCATCGGGGGACAGTCGTTACTACGAGCAGTACTTC.